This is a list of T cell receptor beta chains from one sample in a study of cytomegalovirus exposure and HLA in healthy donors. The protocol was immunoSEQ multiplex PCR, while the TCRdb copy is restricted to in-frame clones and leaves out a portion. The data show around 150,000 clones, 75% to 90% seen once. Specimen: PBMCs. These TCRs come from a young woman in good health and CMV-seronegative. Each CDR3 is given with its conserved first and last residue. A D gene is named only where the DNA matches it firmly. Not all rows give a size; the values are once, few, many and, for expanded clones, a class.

DNA: TGTGCCTGGATGCGACGTGGGCTATCTGGAAACACCATATATTTT; CDR3: CAWMRRGLSGNTIYF; D: -; size: once; V: TRBV30; J: TRBJ1-3
DNA: TGTGCCAGCAGCTTGGAAGGGACAGGGTCTTTTCGTGGGCAGTACTTC; CDR3: CASSLEGTGSFRGQYF; D: TRBD1; size: -; V: TRBV5-5; J: TRBJ2-7
DNA: TGTGCCTGGAGTGTACGGGGGATTAGCAATCAGCCCCAGCATTTT; CDR3: CAWSVRGISNQPQHF; D: -; size: -; V: TRBV30; J: TRBJ1-5
DNA: TGCAGCGCCGACATCGGGGGGGCTTACGAGCAGTACTTC; CDR3: CSADIGGAYEQYF; D: TRBD2; size: few; V: TRBV29-1; J: TRBJ2-7
DNA: TGTGCCACCAGCAGAGGGGAGGGGTACATGAACACTGAAGCTTTCTTT; CDR3: CATSRGEGYMNTEAFF; D: -; size: -; V: TRBV15; J: TRBJ1-1
DNA: TGTGCCAGCAGTGAAGAAAACAGATCCTACGAGCAGTACTTC; CDR3: CASSEENRSYEQYF; D: -; size: -; V: TRBV2; J: TRBJ2-7
DNA: TGTGCTAGTGGTTCGCCCACTACAGGGATCGGCGCAGATACGCAGTATTTT; CDR3: CASGSPTTGIGADTQYF; D: -; size: few; V: TRBV12-5; J: TRBJ2-3
DNA: TGTGCCAGCAGCCAATTCGCGGGGGCCGGGCTTAAAGAGCAGTACTTC; CDR3: CASSQFAGAGLKEQYF; D: -; size: -; V: TRBV14; J: TRBJ2-7
DNA: TGCAGCGTTGACGGGCTGACCTGGAGGTACGAGCAGTTCTTC; CDR3: CSVDGLTWRYEQFF; D: -; size: -; V: TRBV29-1; J: TRBJ2-1
DNA: TGTGCCTGGAGTCCAGGGCCCAACTACGAGCAGTACTTC; CDR3: CAWSPGPNYEQYF; D: -; size: -; V: TRBV30; J: TRBJ2-7
DNA: TGCGCCAGCAGTGTGAGACTAGTCCCCGAGCAGTACTTC; CDR3: CASSVRLVPEQYF; D: -; size: once; V: TRBV10-2; J: TRBJ2-7
DNA: TGCGCCAGCAGCTGGATGGCTAGCGGGGGGTTAGAGACCCAGTACTTC; CDR3: CASSWMASGGLETQYF; D: TRBD2; size: -; V: TRBV5-1; J: TRBJ2-5
DNA: TGTGCCAGCAGCCTGGGACACGGTGGAACCGGGGAGCTGTTTTTT; CDR3: CASSLGHGGTGELFF; D: -; size: -; V: TRBV6-5; J: TRBJ2-2
DNA: TGTGCCAGCAGTGATTATGGGACAGGGCCCTACGAGCAGTACTTC; CDR3: CASSDYGTGPYEQYF; D: TRBD1; size: -; V: TRBV2; J: TRBJ2-7
DNA: TGCGCCAGCAGCCAAAGCGGTAGAGCGTGGAATGAGCAGTTCTTC; CDR3: CASSQSGRAWNEQFF; D: -; size: once; V: TRBV4-3; J: TRBJ2-1
DNA: TGTGCCAGCAGCTTCTTGGACAGAGAGAACACTGAAGCTTTCTTT; CDR3: CASSFLDRENTEAFF; D: -; size: -; V: TRBV5-6; J: TRBJ1-1
DNA: TGTGCCAGCTCACTCTCCTTGAACACTGAAGCTTTCTTT; CDR3: CASSLSLNTEAFF; D: -; size: few; V: TRBV18; J: TRBJ1-1
DNA: TGTGCCACCTCCGGGACAGGTTCCTACGAGCAGTACTTC; CDR3: CATSGTGSYEQYF; D: TRBD1; size: once; V: TRBV2; J: TRBJ2-7
DNA: TGTGCCAGCAGCTTAGCGCAGGACAGGCCCGAAGAGACCCAGTACTTC; CDR3: CASSLAQDRPEETQYF; D: TRBD1; size: -; V: TRBV7-9; J: TRBJ2-5
DNA: TGTGCCAGCAGGGACAGGGTGTACGGCTACACCTTC; CDR3: CASRDRVYGYTF; D: TRBD1; size: few; V: TRBV2; J: TRBJ1-2
DNA: TGTGCCAGCAGCTTAATCAGGAACCAGGGTTCCTCTAACTATGGCTACACCTTC; CDR3: CASSLIRNQGSSNYGYTF; D: -; size: -; V: TRBV7-9; J: TRBJ1-2
DNA: TGCAGCGGATGGTTCCGGGACAGGGGGTACGAGCAGTACTTC; CDR3: CSGWFRDRGYEQYF; D: TRBD1; size: -; V: TRBV29-1; J: TRBJ2-7
DNA: TGTGCCAGCTCACCACGGCCAGGGGGCACGTCAGATACGCAGTATTTT; CDR3: CASSPRPGGTSDTQYF; D: TRBD1; size: -; V: TRBV18; J: TRBJ2-3
DNA: TGTGCCACCGACGGCGGACTAGTGGAGACCCAGTACTTC; CDR3: CATDGGLVETQYF; D: TRBD2; size: -; V: TRBV2; J: TRBJ2-5
DNA: TGTGCCAGCAGCCCCCTGACAGGGAACACCGGGGAGCTGTTTTTT; CDR3: CASSPLTGNTGELFF; D: -; size: once; V: TRBV11-2; J: TRBJ2-2
DNA: TGCGCCAGCAGCTTGGGTTTTCTGCTCAGGGGGGAAGGTGAAAAACTGTTTTTT; CDR3: CASSLGFLLRGEGEKLFF; D: TRBD1; size: -; V: TRBV5-1; J: TRBJ1-4
DNA: TGTGCCAGCAGCCCCAGAGCCCAGCGGGGGGGCCTGGAGACCCAGTACTTC; CDR3: CASSPRAQRGGLETQYF; D: TRBD2; size: -; V: TRBV9; J: TRBJ2-5
DNA: TGTGCCAGCAGTTACTCCGGGACAGGGACCTACGAGCAGTACTTC; CDR3: CASSYSGTGTYEQYF; D: TRBD1; size: -; V: TRBV6-6; J: TRBJ2-7
DNA: TGTGCCAGCAGCCAATTACTAGCGGGAGGGCCCTACGAGCAGTACTTC; CDR3: CASSQLLAGGPYEQYF; D: TRBD2; size: -; V: TRBV4-2; J: TRBJ2-7
DNA: TGTGCCAGCGGGACAGGGGGACCGTATGGCTACACCTTC; CDR3: CASGTGGPYGYTF; D: TRBD1; size: once; V: TRBV2; J: TRBJ1-2
DNA: TGTGCCAGCAGTTTAATGGGGGCGTCTGAAGCTTTCTTT; CDR3: CASSLMGASEAFF; D: -; size: -; V: TRBV27; J: TRBJ1-1
DNA: TGTGCCAGCAGCTTAAAAGGGGTAGCGGGAGGCCCGAGCCCCGGGGAGCTGTTTTTT; CDR3: CASSLKGVAGGPSPGELFF; D: TRBD2; size: -; V: TRBV11-3; J: TRBJ2-2
DNA: TGTGCCAGCAGCTTAGTCCGGCAGCCGGGCTACGAGCAGTACTTC; CDR3: CASSLVRQPGYEQYF; D: -; size: -; V: TRBV7-2; J: TRBJ2-7
DNA: TGCGCCAGCAGGACTAGCGGGGGGCAACAAGAGACCCAGTACTTC; CDR3: CASRTSGGQQETQYF; D: TRBD2; size: -; V: TRBV5-1; J: TRBJ2-5
DNA: TGTGCCTCAAGAGGTGGACAGGGGGCTATCGGGGAGCTGTTTTTT; CDR3: CASRGGQGAIGELFF; D: TRBD1; size: -; V: TRBV10-3; J: TRBJ2-2
DNA: TGTGCCAGCAGCTTCGTTCAATTGGGAGGGGAGCAGTACTTC; CDR3: CASSFVQLGGEQYF; D: TRBD2; size: few; V: TRBV7-2; J: TRBJ2-7
DNA: TGCGCCAGCAGCTTGGAGCCGGGGAGCCCTGGAAACACCATATATTTT; CDR3: CASSLEPGSPGNTIYF; D: -; size: -; V: TRBV5-1; J: TRBJ1-3
DNA: TGTGCCATCGGGGGGACTGCTCCGAACACCGGGGAGCTGTTTTTT; CDR3: CAIGGTAPNTGELFF; D: -; size: once; V: TRBV10-3; J: TRBJ2-2
DNA: TGTGCCAGTAGTATGACAGGGGTCTATGGCTACACCTTC; CDR3: CASSMTGVYGYTF; D: TRBD1; size: -; V: TRBV19; J: TRBJ1-2
DNA: TGTGCCAGCAGCTTGGGCCCCAGCGGCGGCTACACCTTC; CDR3: CASSLGPSGGYTF; D: -; size: -; V: TRBV5-4; J: TRBJ1-2
DNA: TGTGCCAGCAGGGCGTGGACAGGAATCAACAATGAGCAGTTCTTC; CDR3: CASRAWTGINNEQFF; D: TRBD1; size: -; V: TRBV7-2; J: TRBJ2-1
DNA: TGCGCCAGCAGCCGCCTGGAGGGCAATTGGTCTGCGGACACTGAAGCTTTCTTT; CDR3: CASSRLEGNWSADTEAFF; D: -; size: -; V: TRBV4-3; J: TRBJ1-1
DNA: TGCGCCAGCAGCCACATCCTAACCGACACTGAAGCTTTCTTT; CDR3: CASSHILTDTEAFF; D: -; size: -; V: TRBV4-1; J: TRBJ1-1
DNA: TGTGCCAGCAGCCTGCAAGGGACAGGCCTTAGCTCCTATAATTCACCCCTCCACTTT; CDR3: CASSLQGTGLSSYNSPLHF; D: TRBD1; size: -; V: TRBV11-2; J: TRBJ1-6
DNA: TGTGCCAGCAGTTTATCGGAGGGGCCCCAGCATTTT; CDR3: CASSLSEGPQHF; D: -; size: -; V: TRBV27; J: TRBJ1-5
DNA: TGTGCCATCAGCGGACTAGCGAATGCAGATACGCAGTATTTT; CDR3: CAISGLANADTQYF; D: TRBD2; size: -; V: TRBV10-3; J: TRBJ2-3